The TCR beta chain under discussion was sequenced for a study of blood T cell repertoires in COVID-19. Study details: Some COVID-19 samples were acute and others convalescent; all came from the United States, Italy and Spain. Nucleic acid was either cDNA or gDNA, and it came from T cells, B-cell-depleted T cells, or PBMCs.

CDR1 and CDR2 (germline): LNHDA, SQIVND (reference sequence). Trimming took off 5 bases at V and 4 bases at J, with 19 bases between the two ends. This CDR3 region has 16 residues. Sequenced by immunoSEQ multiplex PCR; TCRdb stores in-frame clones only, minus some. The table has 160,000 or so clones, 81% seen once. The sequenced material came from PBMCs or T cells enriched from blood (not recorded which). The TCR was taken from a woman aged 35 to 49 with acute COVID-19. The gene calls are TRBV19 and TRBJ2-3; D gene unclear. CDR3 DNA: TGTGCCAGTAGTCCGCGAACTAAACCACCTGCAGATACGCAGTATTTT. This gives the protein CASSPRTKPPADTQYF.